Sequencing of this T cell receptor beta chain was carried out in a study of blood T cell repertoires in COVID-19. Study background: Material from acute and convalescent COVID-19 was sourced from the United States, Italy and Spain. T cells, B-cell-depleted T cells, or PBMCs supplied cDNA or gDNA.

CDR3 length: 15 residues. Germline V gives CDR1 GTSNPN, CDR2 SVGIG (reference sequence). J was trimmed by 4 bases and V by 2 bases; bases with no gene match: 7. Those enrolled, adults aged 18 to 89 years, came from some 23 US areas. Researchers sorted participants into cohorts using their self-reported clinical history. Clones were read by immunoSEQ multiplex PCR, and TCRdb kept only the in-frame ones, dropping some. Of 150,000 to 250,000 clones detected, around 87% appear once; the ten largest clones hold approximately 2%. This clonotype was sampled from a woman aged 25-40 years who had recovered from COVID-19. The rearrangement uses TRBV30 and TRBJ1-4; TRBD1 matches at 7 bases. The sequencing input was PBMCs or T cells enriched from blood (not recorded which). The DNA for the CDR3 is TGTGCCTGGAGTAGAGGGGGCGCCGGTAATGAAAAACTGTTTTTT. It encodes CAWSRGGAGNEKLFF.